The clone carrying this TCR beta chain was counted ten times or more. Its antigen is currently unknown. The data stem from a study of early T cells in non-severe SARS-CoV-2 infection. Study observations and caveats: Anti-spike CD8 specificities were favored by VDJdb matching, whose results missed private and CD4 specificities.

J gave up 3 bases and V 4 bases, and 5 bases lay outside the gene matches. Germline lookup yields CDR1 SGDLS and CDR2 YYNGEE. The CDR3 length is 15 residues. The library protocol tagged individual cDNA molecules with unique molecular identifiers. TCRdb redid the calling of the 5' RACE reads with MiXCR, one entry per CDR3 protein. The top ten hold roughly 7.5% of the sample, which has 90,000 to 120,000 distinct CDR3 sequences, around 10% seen once. The receptor was isolated from an adult who was a healthcare worker with PCR-confirmed SARS-CoV-2 infection or an uninfected control (not recorded which). Material for sequencing was whole blood. The V and J genes are TRBV9 and TRBJ2-7, with 12 bases lining up with TRBD2. Written as DNA, the CDR3 is TGTGCCAGCAGCAAAGGGACTAGCGGGTTCTACGAGCAGTACTTC. Encoded protein: CASSKGTSGFYEQYF.